This T cell receptor (beta chain) was retrieved from a study of regulatory T cells in long-lasting Graves disease. Study findings and constraints: TCR diversity was lower in persistent than newly diagnosed Graves' disease.

Construction of the TCR beta libraries employed iRepertoire HTBI primers in conjunction with Arm-PCR of CDR3 regions. MiXCR was run by TCRdb on the multiplex PCR reads, yielding one entry per CDR3 protein. The table has 350,000 to 500,000 distinct CDR3 sequences, approximately 16% seen once; the top ten hold about 10%. Trimming cost V 1 base and J 8 bases, with 5 bases left between them. This CDR3 contains 12 residues. Germline CDR1 KGHDR, CDR2 SFDVKD. This clonotype was seen a handful of times. Its antigen is undetermined. Time point indicated: newly diagnosed GD, antithyroid drugs for less than 3 months. Following extraction of RNA from PBMCs, that RNA was used to make the TCR library. This sample was also put to use in a study of T cells in Graves' hyperthyroidism and ophthalmopathy. That paper adds: Appearing also in blood were most of the thyroid clonotypes expanded above 0.001.

The sample consisted of peripheral blood mononuclear cells (PBMCs), taken at new diagnosis, from a patient treated with antithyroid drugs. The V and J genes are TRBV24-1 and TRBJ2-1; no firm D call. The origin of this receptor is a woman under 40 with Graves disease. The CDR3, as DNA: TGTGCCACCAGTGATTTAGAGGATGAGCAGTTCTTC. It is translated as CATSDLEDEQFF.